These 21 T cell receptor beta chains were sequenced from one sample in a study of blood T cell repertoires in COVID-19 (dated by TCRdb to the early 2020s). The library relied on the immunoSEQ multiplex PCR assay. TCRdb mirrors the immuneACCESS table, restricted to in-frame sequences. Some clones are absent from its copies; in checked studies, under half trace to an unresolved V gene, and the reason for the others is unknown. The sample includes fewer than 300,000 clones, with approximately 93% observed a single time. The ten largest clonotypes hold approximately 2% of the sample. The sample taken for sequencing was peripheral blood. The receptors come from a woman in her 30s with COVID-19, enrolled during active disease.

This clone showed up just once. The CDR3 spells CASSPDSSDTQYF. CDR3 nucleotides: TGTGCCAGCTCACCGGACTCCTCAGATACGCAGTATTTT. The chain is built from TRBV18 and TRBJ2-3; maybe TRBD2 (5 bases). This CDR3 has 13 residues. Germline values: CDR1 KGHSH, CDR2 LQKENI. V was shortened by 3 bases and J by 4 bases, with 8 bases between the two germline ends.

The chain links TRBV30 to TRBJ1-2, with TRBD1 as a possible D gene (5 bases). This CDR3 has 14 amino acids. The ends were cut back, 0 bases at V and 5 bases at J, with 13 bases in the middle. From germline, CDR1 is GTSNPN and CDR2 SVGIG (reference sequence). The CDR3 DNA reads TGTGCCTGGAGTGTCCAAAGGCGGGGGTATGGCTACACCTTC. Residues: CAWSVQRRGYGYTF.

The chain recombines TRBV4-1 with TRBJ2-1; a weak D match, TRBD2 (6 bases). This CDR3 is built from 13 residues. The germline V gene encodes CDR1 MGHRA and CDR2 YSYEKL. Trimming removed 1 base from V and 5 bases from J, with 6 bases in between. CDR3 protein: CASSQVADNEQFF. The CDR3, as DNA: TGCGCCAGCAGCCAAGTAGCGGACAATGAGCAGTTCTTC.

To note about this clone: The identical CDR3 is also encoded by other nucleotide sequences in the sample. The V call is TRBV5-4, the J call TRBJ2-7; 10 bases map to TRBD1. Germline V gene lookup returns CDR1 SGHNT and CDR2 YYREEE (reference sequence). This CDR3 comprises 14 residues. Losses at the gene ends were 4 bases for V and 0 bases for J; bases not matched to a gene: 1. The CDR3 spells CASSRDRGSYEQYF. CDR3 in DNA: TGTGCCAGCAGCCGGGACAGGGGCTCCTACGAGCAGTACTTC.

The chain employs TRBV7-3 and TRBJ2-2, with 8 bases that match TRBD2. Germline CDR1 SGHTA, CDR2 FQGTGA. This CDR3 comprises 16 residues. After removal of 4 bases from V and 1 base from J, the junction contained 5 bases not matched to a gene. CDR3 sequence (DNA): TGTGCCAGCAGCTCCGGGAGGGCTTTGAACACCGGGGAGCTGTTTTTT. This sequence encodes CASSSGRALNTGELFF.

The chain is built from TRBV6-1 and TRBJ1-2; a weak D match, TRBD1 (5 bases). The CDR3 extends over 15 amino acids. Germline lookup yields CDR1 MNHNS and CDR2 SASEGT. V lost 1 base and J lost 8, with 17 bases in between. This chain's CDR3 is CASSEGWTGGLGYTF. In DNA, the CDR3 is TGTGCCAGCAGTGAAGGGTGGACCGGGGGACTGGGCTACACCTTC.

The chain uses TRBV7-9 and TRBJ1-3, with D tentatively TRBD1 (5 bases). The V gene lost 6 bases and the J gene lost 4 bases, with 13 bases spanning the gap. Looked up from germline, CDR1 is SEHNR and CDR2 is FQNEAQ (reference sequence). The CDR3 runs 14 residues. The CDR3 loop is CASRPDSAGNTIYF. The CDR3 DNA reads as TGTGCCAGCAGACCAGACAGTGCGGGAAACACCATATATTTT.

The CDR3 sequence is CASSWGGSYNEQFF. CDR3 nucleotides: TGTGCCAGCAGTTGGGGGGGCTCCTACAATGAGCAGTTCTTC. The chain joins TRBV27 to TRBJ2-1; 7 nucleotides align to TRBD2. J was trimmed by 0 bases and V by 4 bases; bases with no gene match: 0. From germline, CDR1 is MNHEY and CDR2 SMNVEV (reference sequence). The CDR3 covers 14 residues.

This chain uses TRBV27 with TRBJ2-1, with 7 bases that match TRBD2. V shed 3 bases and J 1 base; nucleotides not matched to a gene: 3. Germline values: CDR1 MNHEY, CDR2 SMNVEV (reference sequence). The length of the CDR3 is 15 residues. DNA for the CDR3: TGTGCCAGCAGTTTTAACGGGAGGTCCTACAATGAGCAGTTCTTC. It encodes CASSFNGRSYNEQFF.

This chain links TRBV30 with TRBJ1-1; TRBD1 matches at 9 bases. After removal of 3 bases from V and 6 bases from J, the junction contained 5 bases not matched to a gene. CDR3 length: 13 amino acids. The germline V gene has CDR1 GTSNPN and CDR2 SVGIG (reference sequence). The CDR3 sequence: CAWRGTGKSEAFF. CDR3 bases: TGTGCCTGGAGAGGGACAGGGAAGTCTGAAGCTTTCTTT.

V usage is TRBV10-2 and J usage is TRBJ1-1; D possibly corresponds to TRBD1 (6 bases). V gave up 2 bases and J gave up 1 base, with 8 bases separating them. This CDR3 is 14 amino acids long. Germline V gene sequence: CDR1 WSHSY, CDR2 SAAADI. The CDR3 protein is CASSERGQNTEAFF. For the CDR3, the DNA is TGCGCCAGCAGTGAGAGGGGACAGAACACTGAAGCTTTCTTT.

This rearrangement joins TRBV6-1 to TRBJ1-1; 8 bases align to TRBD1. Germline-derived CDR1 and CDR2 are MNHNS and SASEGT. This CDR3 contains 15 residues. The V and J ends lost 3 bases and 4 bases, in that order; junction bases with no gene match: 7. CDR3 sequence reads: CASSESGGGRTEAFF. The CDR3 coding sequence is TGTGCCAGCAGTGAGTCAGGGGGCGGGCGCACTGAAGCTTTCTTT.

V is TRBV2 and J is TRBJ2-7; no reliable D call. Germline CDR1 is SNHLY and CDR2 is FYNNEI. Trimming shortened V by 7 bases and J by 3 bases, and 7 bases separated the two germline ends. This CDR3 spans 11 amino acids. The CDR3: CASTVLYEQYF. In DNA, the CDR3 is TGTGCCAGCACTGTCCTCTACGAGCAGTACTTC.

Only a few counts were recorded for this clone. The V call is TRBV5-1, the J call TRBJ1-2; 8 bases map to TRBD1. CDR3 length: 15 residues. Trimming took 0 bases from V and 6 from J; bases not matched to a gene: 7. CDR1 and CDR2 (germline): SGHRS, YFSETQ. CDR3 coding DNA: TGCGCCAGCAGCTTGGGGGGACAGGTCGTTGATGGCTACACCTTC. Amino acid sequence: CASSLGGQVVDGYTF. Variable domain in full (rest from reference TRBV5-1 and TRBJ1-2): KAGVTQTPRYLIKTRGQQVTLSCSPISGHRSVSWYQQTPGQGLQFLFEYFSETQRNKGNFPGRFSGRQFSNSRSEMNVSTLELGDSALYLCASSLGGQVVDGYTFGSGTRLTVV.

In its sample, this clone was seen once. Other DNA variants within this sample encode the same CDR3. The J gene is TRBJ1-5, the V gene TRBV19, with a possible D match to TRBD1 (5 bases). There are 15 residues in the CDR3. Germline V gene data show CDR1 as LNHDA and CDR2 as SQIVND (reference sequence). Trimming shortened V by 1 base and J by 2 bases, and 9 bases separated the two germline ends. In DNA, the CDR3 is TGTGCCAGTAGTATAGGGCAGGGCGGCAATCAGCCCCAGCATTTT. Protein product: CASSIGQGGNQPQHF.

The chain has TRBV11-2 and TRBJ2-2; tentatively, D is TRBD2 (6 bases). V was cut by 7 bases and J by 6 bases, with 15 bases left in between. This CDR3 spans 14 amino acids. Germline CDR1 and CDR2: SGHAT and FQNNGV. CDR3 nucleotides: TGTGCCAGCACACAACGACTAGTATCCGGGGAGCTGTTTTTT. Its translation is CASTQRLVSGELFF. The whole variable domain, filled in from reference TRBV11-2 and TRBJ2-2, reads EAGVAQSPRYKIIEKRQSVAFWCNPISGHATLYWYQQILGQGPKLLIQFQNNGVVDDSQLPKDRFSAERLKGVDSTLKIQPAKLEDSAVYLCASTQRLVSGELFFGEGSRLTVL.

There are a few counts of this clone. The chain employs TRBV5-1 and TRBJ2-3; 7 bases match TRBD2. The CDR3 totals 15 residues. V lost 3 bases to trimming and J lost 3 bases; unmatched junction nucleotides: 7. The germline CDR1 and CDR2 sequences are SGHRS and YFSETQ. The CDR3 protein is CASSSVLGGTDTQYF. The CDR3 nucleotides read TGCGCCAGCAGCTCGGTTCTCGGGGGGACAGATACGCAGTATTTT.

This chain connects TRBV5-1 to TRBJ2-5; maybe TRBD2 (5 bases). The CDR3 extends over 15 amino acids. Trimming removed 3 bases at V and 5 bases at J, with 17 bases between. Germline V lookup: CDR1 SGHRS, CDR2 YFSETQ. CDR3 amino acids: CASSSRTGSGETQYF. The CDR3 DNA reads TGCGCCAGCAGCTCCCGGACGGGGAGTGGGGAGACCCAGTACTTC.

This clone turned up a few times. The V and J genes are TRBV20-1 and TRBJ2-1; possible D gene TRBD2, 5 bases. Germline CDR1 is DFQATT and CDR2 is SNEGSKA (reference sequence). The CDR3 length is 11 residues. V was trimmed by 4 bases and J by 5 bases, leaving 6 bases between them. In DNA, the CDR3 is TGCAGTGCTACCGGGAACAATGAGCAGTTCTTC. Protein sequence: CSATGNNEQFF.

The CDR3 DNA reads TGCAGCGTTGGCGGGGCCTCCTACGAGCAGTACTTC. Protein: CSVGGASYEQYF. The gene calls are TRBV29-1 and TRBJ2-7; TRBD2 might be the D (6 bases). Germline V lookup: CDR1 SQVTM, CDR2 ANQGSEA. With 4 bases removed from V and 0 bases from J, the gap between germline ends came to 7 bases. The CDR3 is made up of 12 amino acids.

This chain joins TRBV3-1 (or the pseudogene TRBV3-2) and TRBJ2-3; D is possibly TRBD2 (5 bases). This CDR3 has 16 residues. Germline CDR1 LGHDT, CDR2 YNNKEL (reference sequence). Trimming removed 3 bases from V and 4 bases from J, with 17 bases in between. CDR3 coding DNA: TGTGCCAGCAGCCATTCTTTAGTTCGGGATCCAGATACGCAGTATTTT. Residues: CASSHSLVRDPDTQYF.